This TCR beta chain was profiled in a study of radiotherapy plus CTLA-4 blockade in lung cancer. Measured with immunoSEQ multiplex PCR; TCRdb has only the in-frame clones, and not every one. The table shows 45,000 to 55,000 clones, with approximately 79% occurring only once. Germline V CDR1 and CDR2: SEHNR, FQNEAQ (reference sequence). CDR3 length equals 16 residues. V lost 4 bases to trimming and J lost 1 base, with 13 bases between them. The source is a human donor with non-small cell lung cancer who had a partial response to radiotherapy plus ipilimumab. V usage is TRBV7-9 and J usage is TRBJ2-2, with a tentative D call TRBD1 (5 bases). The sequencing used peripheral blood, collected from a patient treated with radiotherapy plus ipilimumab. The CDR3 region has the DNA TGTGCCAGCAGCTCCTGGGGCAGGGTGAACACCGGGGAGCTGTTTTTT. It is translated as CASSSWGRVNTGELFF.